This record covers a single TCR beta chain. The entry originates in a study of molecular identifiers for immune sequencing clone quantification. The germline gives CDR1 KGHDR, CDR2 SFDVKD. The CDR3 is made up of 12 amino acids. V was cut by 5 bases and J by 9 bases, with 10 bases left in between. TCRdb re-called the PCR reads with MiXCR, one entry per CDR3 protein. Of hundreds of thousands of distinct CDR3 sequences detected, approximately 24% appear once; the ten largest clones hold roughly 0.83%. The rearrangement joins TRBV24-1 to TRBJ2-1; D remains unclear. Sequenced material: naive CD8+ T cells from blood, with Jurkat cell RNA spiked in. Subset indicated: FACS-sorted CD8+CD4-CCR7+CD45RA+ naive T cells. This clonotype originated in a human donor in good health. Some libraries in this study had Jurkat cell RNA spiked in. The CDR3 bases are TGTGCCACCAGTGCGGAATGGGGTGAGCAGTTCTTC. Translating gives CATSAEWGEQFF.